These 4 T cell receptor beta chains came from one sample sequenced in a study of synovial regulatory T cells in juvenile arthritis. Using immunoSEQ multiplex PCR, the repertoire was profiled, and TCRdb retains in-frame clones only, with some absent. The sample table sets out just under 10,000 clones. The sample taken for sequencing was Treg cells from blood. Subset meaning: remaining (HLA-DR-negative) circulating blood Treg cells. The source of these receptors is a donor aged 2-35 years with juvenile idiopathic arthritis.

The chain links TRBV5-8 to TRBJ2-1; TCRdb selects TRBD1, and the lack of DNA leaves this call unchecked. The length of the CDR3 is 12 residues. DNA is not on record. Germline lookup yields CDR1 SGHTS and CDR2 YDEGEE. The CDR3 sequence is CASRDVGAEQFF.

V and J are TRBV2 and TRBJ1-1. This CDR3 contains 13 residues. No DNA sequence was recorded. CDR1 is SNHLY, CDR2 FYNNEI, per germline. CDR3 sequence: CASNGRADFEAFF.

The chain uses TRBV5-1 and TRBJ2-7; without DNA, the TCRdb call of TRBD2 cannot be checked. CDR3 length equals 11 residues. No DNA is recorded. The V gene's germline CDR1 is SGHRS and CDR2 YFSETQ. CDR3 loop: CASSANYEQYF.

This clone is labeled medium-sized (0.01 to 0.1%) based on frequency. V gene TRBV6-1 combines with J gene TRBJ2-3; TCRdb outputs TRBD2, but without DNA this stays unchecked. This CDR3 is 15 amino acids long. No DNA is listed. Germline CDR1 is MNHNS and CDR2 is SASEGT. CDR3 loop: CASQREGTFTDTQYF.